The clone carrying this T cell receptor beta chain has more than one count but fewer than ten. Its antigen remains unknown. These data originate in a study of blood T cells in healthy people across ages. Study findings and constraints: With age, beta diversity per million T cells declined roughly linearly, significantly by 30 to 40. It was not possible, with unsorted PBMCs, to conclusively compare naive and antigen-experienced cells.

Then a second PCR, running roughly 7 to 12 cycles, was carried out with a sample-barcoded 5' primer and a J-beta primer mix. TCRdb re-called the 5' RACE reads with MiXCR, one entry per CDR3 protein. Among almost 1 million distinct CDR3 sequences listed, 45% to 60% were seen once. The CDR3 spans 16 residues. V lost 3 bases to trimming and J lost 2 bases; unmatched junction nucleotides: 5. CDR1 and CDR2 (germline): KGHDR, SFDVKD. This receptor was obtained from a woman aged 55-75 years in good health. The genes are TRBV24-1 and TRBJ2-3; 9 nucleotides align to TRBD1. Material: blood. Here the CDR3 DNA reads TGTGCCACCAGTGATCCGGGACAGGGACCCACAGATACGCAGTATTTT. Translated: CATSDPGQGPTDTQYF.